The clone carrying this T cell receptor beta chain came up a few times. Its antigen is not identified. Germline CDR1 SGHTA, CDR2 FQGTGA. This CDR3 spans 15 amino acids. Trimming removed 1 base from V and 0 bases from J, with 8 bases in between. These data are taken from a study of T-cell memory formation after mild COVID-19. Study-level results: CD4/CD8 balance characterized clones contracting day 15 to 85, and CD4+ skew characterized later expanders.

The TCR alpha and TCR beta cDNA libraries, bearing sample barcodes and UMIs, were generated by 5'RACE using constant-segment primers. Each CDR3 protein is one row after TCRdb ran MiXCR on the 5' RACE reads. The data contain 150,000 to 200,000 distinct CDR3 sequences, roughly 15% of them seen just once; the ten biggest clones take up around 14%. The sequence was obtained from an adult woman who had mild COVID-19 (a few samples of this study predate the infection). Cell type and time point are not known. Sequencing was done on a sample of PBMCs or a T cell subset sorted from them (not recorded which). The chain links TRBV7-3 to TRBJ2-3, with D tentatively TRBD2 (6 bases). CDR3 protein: CASSLRAGSTDTQYF. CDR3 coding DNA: TGTGCCAGCAGCTTAAGAGCGGGTAGCACAGATACGCAGTATTTT.